Detailed here is one TCR beta chain. The data were taken from a study of cytomegalovirus exposure and HLA in healthy donors. 13 Jbeta primers and 60 Vbeta primers were used for the PCR. Assay: immunoSEQ multiplex PCR; the TCRdb copy retains only in-frame clones and omits some. The sample has some 110,000 clones, around 74% seen once. The V and J ends lost 2 bases and 1 base respectively, with 22 bases between them. Germline lookup yields CDR1 SGHRS and CDR2 YFSETQ. The CDR3 consists of 19 residues. Sequenced input: PBMCs. This TCR was recovered from a woman aged 45 to 65 in good health and CMV-seropositive. J is TRBJ1-3 and V is TRBV5-1, with a tentative D call TRBD1 (5 bases). The CDR3 here is CASSLTPDWGGTSGNTIYF. The CDR3 region has the DNA TGCGCCAGCAGCTTAACCCCCGACTGGGGGGGGACTTCTGGAAACACCATATATTTT. The entire variable domain, with the rest obtained from reference TRBV5-1 and TRBJ1-3, is as follows: KAGVTQTPRYLIKTRGQQVTLSCSPISGHRSVSWYQQTPGQGLQFLFEYFSETQRNKGNFPGRFSGRQFSNSRSEMNVSTLELGDSALYLCASSLTPDWGGTSGNTIYFGEGSWLTVV.